Following are 9 T cell receptor beta chains from one sample sequenced in a study of human T cells and chemical hapten exposure. The sample's time point: patch test 2, 6 weeks after DPC sensitization. The sample's treatment: therapeutic diphenylcyclopropenone sensitization with weekly scalp DPC. Blood, whole and unfractionated, served as the source for total RNA extraction. One entry per CDR3 protein, called by TCRdb with MiXCR from the RACE reads. The table records about 42,000 distinct CDR3 sequences, 9.5% to 10% of them present only once. This material consisted of whole blood, taken in connection with sensitization to the hapten diphenylcyclopropenone (DPC). These receptors all stem from a woman aged 25 to 39 with alopecia areata. Some clones in this sample may be carry-over from other donors' samples.

The gene calls are TRBV3-1 and TRBJ2-5; 9 bases agree with TRBD1. CDR1 is LGHDT, CDR2 YNNKEL, per germline (reference sequence). The CDR3 runs 15 residues. Losses at the gene ends were 4 bases for V and 6 bases for J; bases not matched to a gene: 9. The CDR3 loop reads CASSRDRDDVKTQYF. The CDR3, as DNA: TGTGCCAGCAGCCGGGACAGGGACGACGTTAAGACCCAGTACTTC.

This clonotype appeared many times. The chain combines TRBV12-3 or TRBV12-4 with TRBJ1-2, with a weak D call TRBD1 (6 bases). V was pared by 6 bases and J by 2 bases, with 10 bases between. CDR3 length: 13 amino acids. CDR3 DNA: TGTGCCAGCAGCAGGGGACGAAACTATGGCTACACCTTC. It translates to CASSRGRNYGYTF.

The J gene is TRBJ2-2, the V gene TRBV12-3 or TRBV12-4, with D maybe TRBD1 (5 bases). V was pared by 11 bases and J by 5 bases, with 9 bases between. The CDR3 contains 11 residues. The CDR3 DNA follows: TGTGCCGGCCAGGGAACCGGGGAGCTGTTTTTT. Translation: CAGQGTGELFF.

The table lists this clonotype with a few counts. This rearrangement joins TRBV29-1 to TRBJ1-3; no clear D. Germline CDR1 reads SQVTM; CDR2 reads ANQGSEA. Deletions cut 4 bases from V and 0 bases from J, with 4 bases between. This CDR3 is built from 12 residues. Here the CDR3 reads CSVGFSGNTIYF. The CDR3, as DNA: TGCAGCGTTGGATTCTCTGGAAACACCATATATTTT.

This clonotype appeared many times. The CDR3 DNA is TGCGCCAGCAGCTTTAGGGGACAGCCTGCTTTGGGACCCTCCTACGAGCAGTACTTC. This gives the protein CASSFRGQPALGPSYEQYF. This chain links TRBV5-1 with TRBJ2-7; TRBD1 matches at 7 bases. CDR1 is SGHRS, CDR2 YFSETQ, per germline. The CDR3 is made up of 19 amino acids. V gave up 2 bases and J gave up 0 bases; unmatched junction bases: 17.

In this sample, this clonotype turned up a few times. This chain joins TRBV6-1 and TRBJ2-3, with 11 bases identical to TRBD2. The CDR3 runs to 15 residues. V gave up 1 base and J gave up 4 bases; unmatched junction bases: 1. The germline gives CDR1 MNHNS, CDR2 SASEGT. The DNA of the CDR3 is TGTGCCAGCAGTGAAGGACTAGCGGGGCCAGATACGCAGTATTTT. The encoded protein is CASSEGLAGPDTQYF.

This clonotype was seen ten or more times. V usage is TRBV7-2 and J usage is TRBJ1-2, with D possibly TRBD1 on 5 matching bases. The CDR3 runs to 14 residues. CDR1 and CDR2 from the germline V gene are SGHTA and FQGNSA. V lost 1 base to trimming and J lost 3 bases, with 9 bases between them. This CDR3 is CASSLEGTHYGYTF. The CDR3 DNA is TGTGCCAGCAGCTTAGAAGGGACCCACTATGGCTACACCTTC. The variable domain in full, with the rest retrieved from reference TRBV7-2 and TRBJ1-2, is GAGVSQSPSNKVTEKGKDVELRCDPISGHTALYWYRQSLGQGLEFLIYFQGNSAPDKSGLPSDRFSAERTGGSVSTLTIQRTQQEDSAVYLCASSLEGTHYGYTFGSGTRLTVV.

This chain joins TRBV5-1 and TRBJ2-1; D is possibly TRBD2 (5 bases). The CDR3 is 16 residues long. V lost 4 bases to trimming and J lost 3 bases, with 17 bases between them. Looked up from germline, CDR1 is SGHRS and CDR2 is YFSETQ. The CDR3: CASSPLERLLYNEQFF. DNA for the CDR3: TGCGCCAGCAGCCCCCTCGAGCGGTTGCTCTACAATGAGCAGTTCTTC.

A few counts support this clonotype. The rearrangement uses TRBV24-1 and TRBJ2-2; 7 bases map to TRBD1. Trimming cost V 3 bases and J 4 bases; bases outside gene matches: 7. The CDR3 is made up of 16 amino acids. CDR1 is KGHDR and CDR2 is SFDVKD in the germline V gene. The CDR3 is CATSDPRTGRTGELFF. For the CDR3, the DNA is TGTGCCACCAGTGATCCTCGGACAGGTCGCACCGGGGAGCTGTTTTTT.